The T cell receptor beta chain described here comes from a study of human T cells and chemical hapten exposure. Study context: Patients had diphenylcyclopropenone applied to the scalp weekly throughout the roughly 25-week study. After 6 days, upper back 0.01% DPC patch tests were scored. The patients were mostly female; they had alopecia areata, totalis or universalis.

TCRdb redid the calling of the RACE reads with MiXCR, one entry per CDR3 protein. Of roughly 60,000 distinct CDR3 sequences in the sample, approximately 13% were seen once. Regarding time point: patch test 3, about 24 weeks after DPC sensitization. The treatment here: therapeutic diphenylcyclopropenone sensitization with weekly scalp DPC. The J segment lost 3 bases and the V segment lost 5 bases, leaving 16 bases of the junction unmatched. This CDR3 is 17 amino acids long. Germline CDR1 SEHNR, CDR2 FQNEAQ (reference sequence). This clonotype has a count of ten or more. The sample here was whole blood, taken in connection with sensitization to the hapten diphenylcyclopropenone (DPC). This chain connects TRBV7-9 to TRBJ2-7; TRBD1 agrees at 7 bases. The origin of this receptor is a young man with alopecia areata. Some clones in this sample may be carry-over from other donors' samples. CDR3 nucleotide sequence: TGTGCCAGCAGCCCATCCTCAGGGACAGAGAATGACTACGAGCAGTACTTC. Translating gives CASSPSSGTENDYEQYF.